The 27 T cell receptor beta chains listed next were all sequenced from one sample in a study of technical replicates of blood from a few donors. Profiling relied on immunoSEQ multiplex PCR, and the TCRdb table lists in-frame clones only, not all of them. Here the sample spans under 95,000 clones, about 95% being singletons. The sequenced sample was T cells isolated from PBMCs. These receptors originate from a human donor in good health.

To note about this clone: Sequence at one end of the junction differs from germline and may be a read error. The chain is built from TRBV29-1 and TRBJ2-7; D is undetermined. The CDR3 length is 12 residues. CDR1 is SQVTM, CDR2 ANQGSEA, per germline. CDR3 nucleotide sequence: TGCAGCGTTGAGGTGGGTCACGACGAGCGGTACTTC. Amino acids: CSVEVGHDERYF.

The chain combines TRBV5-6 with TRBJ1-4; a weak D match, TRBD1 (6 bases). From germline, CDR1 is SGHDT and CDR2 YYEEEE. The CDR3 is made up of 18 amino acids. Trimming removed 6 bases from V and 2 bases from J, with 23 bases in between. DNA of the CDR3: TGTGCCAGCACGTGGTGGCAGGGGATAGGGGATACTAATGAAAAACTGTTTTTT. Protein sequence: CASTWWQGIGDTNEKLFF. The full variable domain, with the rest looked up from reference TRBV5-6 and TRBJ1-4, is DAGVTQSPTHLIKTRGQQVTLRCSPKSGHDTVSWYQQALGQGPQFIFQYYEEEERQRGNFPDRFSGHQFPNYSSELNVNALLLGDSALYLCASTWWQGIGDTNEKLFFGSGTQLSVL.

The sample holds one count of this clone. This sequence joins TRBV7-6 and TRBJ2-7, with 11 bases fitting TRBD2. The CDR3 spans 15 residues. Germline-derived CDR1 and CDR2 are SGHVS and FNYEAQ. J was trimmed by 1 base and V by 1 base; bases with no gene match: 0. This CDR3 reads CASSLGLAGSYEQYF. The CDR3 region has the DNA TGTGCCAGCAGCTTAGGACTAGCGGGGTCCTACGAGCAGTACTTC.

This clone was detected once. The chain links TRBV5-1 to TRBJ2-7; TRBD2 agrees at 14 bases. CDR3 length: 16 residues. V lost 0 bases to trimming and J lost 2 bases; unmatched junction nucleotides: 1. Germline-derived CDR1 and CDR2 are SGHRS and YFSETQ. DNA of the CDR3: TGCGCCAGCAGCTTGGGACTAGCGGGAGGGCCCTACGAGCAGTACTTC. It yields the protein CASSLGLAGGPYEQYF.

This clone was counted once. This chain joins TRBV10-1 and TRBJ1-1; the D gene is possibly TRBD1 (6 bases). CDR1 and CDR2 from the germline V gene are WNHNN and SYGVQD (reference sequence). Trimming pared 5 bases from V and 3 bases from J, leaving 16 bases between. CDR3 length: 15 residues. The CDR3 coding sequence is TGCGCCAGCAGTCCGGTCAGGGGCCCCGACACTGAAGCTTTCTTT. The encoded protein is CASSPVRGPDTEAFF.

This sequence joins TRBV6-5 and TRBJ2-7; D may be TRBD2 (7 bases). Germline V gene data show CDR1 as MNHEY and CDR2 as SVGAGI. This CDR3 comprises 14 residues. V dropped 7 bases and J dropped 7 bases, with 20 bases sitting between them. CDR3 nucleotides: TGTGCCAGCACCCCTAGCGTGGGGGGGCAAGAGCAGTACTTC. This gives the protein CASTPSVGGQEQYF.

CDR3 nucleotide sequence: TGTGCCAGCAGCTTAATGACTAGTATTGCTTGGAATGAGCAGTTCTTC. It yields the protein CASSLMTSIAWNEQFF. The chain employs TRBV11-2 and TRBJ2-1; D is perhaps TRBD2 (6 bases). The CDR3 spans 16 residues. The V end was cut by 2 bases, the J end by 7 bases, with 18 bases between. Germline values: CDR1 SGHAT, CDR2 FQNNGV.

The V and J genes are TRBV6-5 and TRBJ1-1; D is possibly TRBD1 (5 bases). This CDR3 is 15 amino acids long. Trimming left V 2 bases short and J 0 bases short, with 10 bases between. Per germline, CDR1 MNHEY and CDR2 SVGAGI. The CDR3 DNA sequence: TGTGCCAGCAGTTACACCTTGGACATGAACACTGAAGCTTTCTTT. Its protein is CASSYTLDMNTEAFF.

The chain has TRBV30 and TRBJ2-5, with TRBD2 matching over 11 bases. Trimming removed 8 bases from V and 5 bases from J; junction bases left unmatched: 10. This CDR3 region has 14 residues. Per the germline V gene, CDR1 is GTSNPN and CDR2 is SVGIG (reference sequence). The CDR3 bases are TGTGCCCGGGGAAATAGCGGGGGGGGTGAGACCCAGTACTTC. This sequence encodes CARGNSGGGETQYF.

V and J are TRBV5-6 and TRBJ1-4; D is unresolved. Trimming removed 1 base at V and 5 bases at J, with 12 bases between. This CDR3 has 15 residues. In germline, CDR1 is SGHDT, CDR2 YYEEEE. The CDR3 region has the DNA TGTGCCAGCAGCTTGTCTTGGTACTCCAATGAAAAACTGTTTTTT. This gives the protein CASSLSWYSNEKLFF.

Here the CDR3 reads CASSPPRSGMIGTSGKTYNEQFF. The CDR3 bases are TGTGCCAGCTCACCACCCCGTTCAGGGATGATAGGGACTAGCGGGAAAACCTACAATGAGCAGTTCTTC. V is TRBV18 and J is TRBJ2-1, with 13 bases matching TRBD2. The CDR3 covers 23 residues. V shed 0 bases and J 2 bases; nucleotides not matched to a gene: 19. The germline V gene encodes CDR1 KGHSH and CDR2 LQKENI.

The genes are TRBV5-1 and TRBJ1-1, with D hard to call. From germline, CDR1 is SGHRS and CDR2 YFSETQ. There are 11 residues in the CDR3. V was cut by 6 bases and J by 3 bases, with 6 bases left in between. For the CDR3, the DNA is TGCGCCAGCATTTCGGACACTGAAGCTTTCTTT. Its translation: CASISDTEAFF.

The chain joins TRBV6-5 to TRBJ2-7; 7 bases fit TRBD1. J lost 0 bases, V lost 5 bases, and 1 base had no gene match. The germline gives CDR1 MNHEY, CDR2 SVGAGI. The CDR3 has 13 amino acids. The CDR3 is CASSGTASYEQYF. In DNA form, the CDR3 reads TGTGCCAGCAGTGGGACAGCCTCCTACGAGCAGTACTTC.

The rearrangement uses TRBV4-1 and TRBJ2-2; no definite D call. CDR1 MGHRA and CDR2 YSYEKL come from the germline V gene. Trimming pared 0 bases from V and 6 bases from J, leaving 8 bases between. CDR3 length: 14 residues. CDR3 region: CASSQDSFSGELFF. The DNA for the CDR3 is TGCGCCAGCAGCCAAGATTCCTTCTCCGGGGAGCTGTTTTTT.

This chain links TRBV18 with TRBJ2-3; 11 positions match TRBD2. V lost 2 bases to trimming and J lost 1 base; unmatched junction nucleotides: 2. Germline loops: CDR1 KGHSH, CDR2 LQKENI. The length of the CDR3 is 16 residues. The CDR3 sequence: CASSPTSGGGTDTQYF. CDR3 DNA: TGTGCCAGCTCACCAACTAGCGGGGGAGGCACAGATACGCAGTATTTT. Drawing the rest from reference TRBV18 and TRBJ2-3, the complete variable domain is NAGVMQNPRHLVRRRGQEARLRCSPMKGHSHVYWYRQLPEEGLKFMVYLQKENIIDESGMPKERFSAEFPKEGPSILRIQQVVRGDSAAYFCASSPTSGGGTDTQYFGPGTRLTVL.

J is TRBJ1-2 and V is TRBV5-4; 8 bases align to TRBD1. V was clipped by 0 bases and J by 3 bases; unmatched bases: 4. In germline, CDR1 is SGHNT, CDR2 YYREEE (reference sequence). There are 15 residues in the CDR3. Here the CDR3 DNA reads TGTGCCAGCAGCTTGGACAGGGGGGTAGACTATGGCTACACCTTC. This translates into CASSLDRGVDYGYTF.

The V gene is TRBV5-1, the J gene TRBJ2-1; 9 bases match TRBD2. The V segment lost 4 bases and the J segment 4 bases; nucleotides outside the gene matches: 6. This CDR3 contains 15 residues. CDR1 is SGHRS, CDR2 YFSETQ, per germline. The CDR3 DNA reads TGCGCCAGCAGCCTTTCGAGCGGGGGGTACAATGAGCAGTTCTTC. This sequence encodes CASSLSSGGYNEQFF.

This sequence joins TRBV6-5 and TRBJ2-7; TRBD1 matches at 9 bases. The CDR3 consists of 14 residues. V was clipped by 2 bases and J by 8 bases; unmatched bases: 7. Germline CDR1 and CDR2: MNHEY and SVGAGI. The DNA of the CDR3 is TGTGCCAGCAGTTACGGGACAGGGCTTGTGAAGCAGTACTTC. Protein sequence: CASSYGTGLVKQYF.

V and J are TRBV10-3 and TRBJ1-2, with D hard to call. V lost 3 bases and J lost 4, with 12 bases in between. CDR3 length equals 14 residues. Germline V gene sequence: CDR1 ENHRY, CDR2 SYGVKD. CDR3 region: CAISDWENSYGYTF. The CDR3 DNA reads TGTGCCATCAGTGACTGGGAGAACTCCTATGGCTACACCTTC.

The V call is TRBV18, the J call TRBJ1-2, with D unresolved. With 6 bases removed from V and 4 bases from J, the gap between germline ends came to 9 bases. The CDR3 spans 12 residues. Germline CDR1 reads KGHSH; CDR2 reads LQKENI. CDR3 sequence reads: CASSDAGYGYTF. CDR3 sequence (DNA): TGTGCCAGCTCCGACGCAGGCTATGGCTACACCTTC.

The V call is TRBV27, the J call TRBJ1-1; perhaps TRBD1 as D (6 bases). The CDR3 spans 17 residues. V lost 6 bases and J lost 5, with 25 bases in between. In germline, CDR1 is MNHEY, CDR2 SMNVEV (reference sequence). CDR3 nucleotide sequence: TGTGCCAGCAGGTCAACCGGGAGGACAGCCTTTTGGACTGAAGCTTTCTTT. Its protein product is CASRSTGRTAFWTEAFF.

This clone was counted once. The V call is TRBV18, the J call TRBJ2-1, with D possibly being TRBD1 (6 bases). CDR3 length: 16 residues. Germline-derived CDR1 and CDR2 are KGHSH and LQKENI. V lost 3 bases to trimming and J lost 0 bases, with 12 bases between them. CDR3 amino acids: CASSPSGTSSYNEQFF. CDR3 sequence (DNA): TGTGCCAGCTCACCTTCCGGGACAAGCTCCTACAATGAGCAGTTCTTC.

The chain couples TRBV7-9 to TRBJ2-1; no definite D call. The germline V gene encodes CDR1 SEHNR and CDR2 FQNEAQ (reference sequence). V gave up 2 bases and J gave up 9 bases, with 14 bases separating them. The CDR3 loop spans 14 amino acids. CDR3 residues: CASSLQSAVGEQFF. CDR3 nucleotide sequence: TGTGCCAGCAGCTTACAATCGGCGGTAGGTGAGCAGTTCTTC.

The genes are TRBV9 and TRBJ1-1; TRBD1 agrees at 7 bases. Per germline, CDR1 SGDLS and CDR2 YYNGEE. This CDR3 has 14 residues. The trim removed 4 bases at V and 4 bases at J, leaving 7 bases unmatched. The DNA of the CDR3 is TGTGCCAGCAGCAAGACAGGGTCGGGCACTGAAGCTTTCTTT. This codes for CASSKTGSGTEAFF.

The V call is TRBV5-1, the J call TRBJ2-2, with D perhaps TRBD2 (6 bases). The CDR3 loop spans 16 amino acids. Per the germline V gene, CDR1 is SGHRS and CDR2 is YFSETQ. The V and J ends lost 8 bases and 2 bases respectively, with 19 bases between them. In DNA, the CDR3 is TGCGCCAGTACCCTCGGGAGACAGCCTAACACCGGGGAGCTGTTTTTT. It is translated as CASTLGRQPNTGELFF.

The rearrangement joins TRBV5-1 to TRBJ1-2, with 7 nucleotides matching TRBD1. This CDR3 is built from 14 residues. Trimming at V came to 0 bases and at J to 12 bases, leaving 11 bases not matched to a gene. Germline values: CDR1 SGHRS, CDR2 YFSETQ. CDR3 amino acids: CASSLAQTGTSNTF. As DNA, the CDR3 is TGCGCCAGCAGCTTGGCCCAGACAGGGACTTCCAACACCTTC.

About this clone itself: The same CDR3 arises from other DNA sequences in this sample as well. The chain combines TRBV5-1 with TRBJ2-7; D ambiguous. The CDR3 loop spans 12 amino acids. V lost 0 bases, J lost 4 bases, and 5 bases lay in between. Germline CDR1 and CDR2: SGHRS and YFSETQ. CDR3 sequence: CASSLGGYEQYF. In DNA, the CDR3 is TGCGCCAGCAGCTTGGGCGGTTACGAGCAGTACTTC.